This entry describes one T cell receptor (beta chain). Its specific antigen is unknown. No base quality values were provided; no much bigger clone lies one nucleotide off. This sample was taken from a study of blood T cell repertoires in COVID-19 (dated by TCRdb to about 2020). Background for the entire study: Samples from collaborators originated in the United States, Italy and Spain and spanned both the acute and convalescent phases of COVID-19. The repertoires were released in a freely available public database intended as a resource for research on the immune response to SARS-CoV-2. A de-identified subject ID, COVID-19 status, age in years and sex were almost always included in the sample metadata. Where available, HLA class I and class II types were obtained from metadata supplied by the sample provider rather than from assay-based typing. Deeply sampled blood TCRbeta repertoires from subjects exposed to, actively infected with, or recovered from COVID-19 were included in the dataset. The samples were drawn from two sources: the first 160 participants of the ongoing ImmuneRACE study, and 1,254 subjects contributed by 6 global collaborators. The prospective study material was composed of cDNA or gDNA derived from T cells, B-cell-depleted T cells, or PBMCs.

TCRbeta CDR3 regions were amplified from genomic DNA using the immunoSEQ Assay, a bias-controlled multiplex PCR. As for the authors' bioinformatics: Nucleated cell counts per sample were estimated from amplification of reference gene primers within the assay. To quantify the absolute abundance of each unique TCRbeta CDR3 rearrangement, sequence reads were collapsed and filtered. For each sample, productive Simpson clonality was calculated by taking the square root of Simpson's diversity index across productive rearrangements. TCRdb mirrors the immuneACCESS table, restricted to in-frame sequences. Some clones are absent from its copies; in checked studies, under half trace to an unresolved V gene, and the reason for the others is unknown. V and J calls and clone size come straight from that table; D and trimming were deduced from the DNA. The table for this sample lists 200,000 to 300,000 clones; about 90% of them were counted only once. Of the sample, approximately 0.8% falls within the top ten clones.

Study-level results and caveats: Clinical and demographic metadata were provided uncurated, with the amount varying by source and participant.

At one collaborating source in Seattle, patients were enrolled during active infection and were followed longitudinally through the course of disease. Each collaborating institution followed its own protocols to collect whole blood in K2EDTA tubes. For TCRbeta analysis, collaborators shipped samples as frozen whole blood, isolated PBMCs, or DNA extracted from either of those sample types. Trimming leaves V shorter by 6 bases and J shorter by 2 bases, with the junction holding 7 bases beyond the gene matches. The CDR3, cysteine through phenylalanine, is 16 amino acids long. The kept DNA is CDR3 alone, 48 bases in frame from the first base. CDR1 LNHDA and CDR2 SQIVND are derived from the germline V gene (reference sequence).

The rearrangement combines TRBV19 with TRBJ1-4; the central 9 bases match TRBD1. The source of this sequence is a man younger than 45 with COVID-19, enrolled during active disease. Sequenced input: peripheral blood. CDR3 protein: CASRDRGTGTNEKLFF. The nucleotide sequence is TGTGCCAGTAGAGACAGGGGGACAGGGACTAATGAAAAACTGTTTTTT.